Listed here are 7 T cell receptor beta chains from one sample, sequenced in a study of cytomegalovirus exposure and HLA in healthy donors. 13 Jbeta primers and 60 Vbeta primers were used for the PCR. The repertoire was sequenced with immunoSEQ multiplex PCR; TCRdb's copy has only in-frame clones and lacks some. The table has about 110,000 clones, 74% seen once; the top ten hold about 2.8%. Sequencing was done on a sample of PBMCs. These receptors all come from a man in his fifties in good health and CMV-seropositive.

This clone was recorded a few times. The CDR3 protein is CASRVQAAYGYTF. CDR3 DNA: TGTGCCAGCAGGGTACAGGCCGCCTATGGCTACACCTTC. V gene TRBV28 combines with J gene TRBJ1-2, with a tentative D call TRBD1 (5 bases). This CDR3 has 13 residues. Trimming shortened V by 6 bases and J by 4 bases, and 12 bases separated the two germline ends. CDR1 and CDR2 (germline): MDHEN, SYDVKM.

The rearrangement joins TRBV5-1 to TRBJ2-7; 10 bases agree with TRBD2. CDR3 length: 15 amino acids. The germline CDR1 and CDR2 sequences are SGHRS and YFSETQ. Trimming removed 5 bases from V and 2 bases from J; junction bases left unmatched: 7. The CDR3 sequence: CASRSGTSETYEQYF. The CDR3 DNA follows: TGCGCCAGCAGGTCGGGGACTAGCGAAACCTACGAGCAGTACTTC.

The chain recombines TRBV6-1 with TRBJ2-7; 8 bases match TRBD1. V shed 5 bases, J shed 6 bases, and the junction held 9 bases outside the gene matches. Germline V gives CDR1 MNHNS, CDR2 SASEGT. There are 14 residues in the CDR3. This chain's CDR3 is CASSWGQAIGEQYF. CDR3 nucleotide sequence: TGTGCCAGCAGTTGGGGACAGGCAATAGGCGAGCAGTACTTC.

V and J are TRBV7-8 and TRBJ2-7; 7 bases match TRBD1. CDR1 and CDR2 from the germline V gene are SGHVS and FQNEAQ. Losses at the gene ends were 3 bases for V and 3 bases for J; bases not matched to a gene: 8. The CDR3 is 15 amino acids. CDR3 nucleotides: TGTGCCAGCAGCTTTCGCCGGACAGGAGACTACGAGCAGTACTTC. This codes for CASSFRRTGDYEQYF.

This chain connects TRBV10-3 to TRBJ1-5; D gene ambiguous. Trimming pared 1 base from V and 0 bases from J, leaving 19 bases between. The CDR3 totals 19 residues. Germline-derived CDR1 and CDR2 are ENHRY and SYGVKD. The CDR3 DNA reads TGTGCCATCAGTGAGTTTGTCGTTGGTTCCTTCGGTAGCAATCAGCCCCAGCATTTT. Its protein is CAISEFVVGSFGSNQPQHF.

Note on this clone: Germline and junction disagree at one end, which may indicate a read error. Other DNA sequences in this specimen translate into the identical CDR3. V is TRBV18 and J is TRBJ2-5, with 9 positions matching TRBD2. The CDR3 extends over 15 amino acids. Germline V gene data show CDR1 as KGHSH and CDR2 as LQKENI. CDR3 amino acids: CASSPGGRAFETQYF. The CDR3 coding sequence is TGTGCTAGCTCACCAGGCGGGAGGGCCTTTGAGACCCAGTACTTC.

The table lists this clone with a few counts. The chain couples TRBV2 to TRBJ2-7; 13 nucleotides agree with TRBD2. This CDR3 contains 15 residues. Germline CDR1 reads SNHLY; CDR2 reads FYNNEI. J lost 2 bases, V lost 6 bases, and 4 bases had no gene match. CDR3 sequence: CASRTGLAGAYEQYF. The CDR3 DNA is TGTGCCAGCAGGACCGGACTAGCGGGGGCCTACGAGCAGTACTTC.